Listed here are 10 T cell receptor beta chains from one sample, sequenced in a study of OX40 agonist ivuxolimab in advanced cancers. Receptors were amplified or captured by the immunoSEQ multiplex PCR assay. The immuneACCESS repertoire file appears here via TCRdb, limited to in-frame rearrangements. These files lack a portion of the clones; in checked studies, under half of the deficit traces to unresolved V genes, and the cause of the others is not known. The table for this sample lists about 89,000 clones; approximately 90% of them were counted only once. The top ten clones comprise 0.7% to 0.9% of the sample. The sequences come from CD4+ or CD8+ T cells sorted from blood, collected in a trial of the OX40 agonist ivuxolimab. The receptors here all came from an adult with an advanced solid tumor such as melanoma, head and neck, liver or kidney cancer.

In nucleotides, the CDR3 is TGTGCCTGGAATGTGAATGGAAACACCATATATTTT. Its translation: CAWNVNGNTIYF. V and J are TRBV30 and TRBJ1-3, with unresolved D. Germline V gene sequence: CDR1 GTSNPN, CDR2 SVGIG (reference sequence). Trimming cost V 4 bases and J 3 bases, with 7 bases left between them. The CDR3 is 12 amino acids.

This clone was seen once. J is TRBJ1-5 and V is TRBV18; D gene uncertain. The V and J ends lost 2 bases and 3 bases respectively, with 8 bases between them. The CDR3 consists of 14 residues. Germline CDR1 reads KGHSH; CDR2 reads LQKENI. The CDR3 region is CASSPSVVNQPQHF. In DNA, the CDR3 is TGTGCCAGCTCACCATCCGTGGTCAATCAGCCCCAGCATTTT.

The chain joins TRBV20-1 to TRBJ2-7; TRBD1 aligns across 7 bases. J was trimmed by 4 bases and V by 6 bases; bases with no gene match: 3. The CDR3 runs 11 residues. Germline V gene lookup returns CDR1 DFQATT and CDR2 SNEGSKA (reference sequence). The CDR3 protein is CSAMGQYEQYF. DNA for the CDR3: TGCAGTGCAATGGGACAGTACGAGCAGTACTTC.

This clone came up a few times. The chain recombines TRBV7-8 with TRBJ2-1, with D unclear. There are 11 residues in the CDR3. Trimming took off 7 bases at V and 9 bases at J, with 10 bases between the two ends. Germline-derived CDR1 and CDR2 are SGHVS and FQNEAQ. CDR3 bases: TGTGCCAGCATCCCCCCAGGTGAGCAGTTCTTC. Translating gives CASIPPGEQFF. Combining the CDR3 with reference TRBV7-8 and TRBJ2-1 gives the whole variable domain GAGVSQSPRYKVAKRGQDVALRCDPISGHVSLFWYQQALGQGPEFLTYFQNEAQLDKSGLPSDRFFAERPEGSVSTLKIQRTQQEDSAVYLCASIPPGEQFFGPGTRLTVL.

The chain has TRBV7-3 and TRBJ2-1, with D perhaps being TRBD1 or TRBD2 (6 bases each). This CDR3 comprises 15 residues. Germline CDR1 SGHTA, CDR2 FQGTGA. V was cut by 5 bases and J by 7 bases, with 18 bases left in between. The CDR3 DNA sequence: TGTGCCAGCAGCGGAGGGGCTGGGGGCTGGAATGAGCAGTTCTTC. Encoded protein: CASSGGAGGWNEQFF.

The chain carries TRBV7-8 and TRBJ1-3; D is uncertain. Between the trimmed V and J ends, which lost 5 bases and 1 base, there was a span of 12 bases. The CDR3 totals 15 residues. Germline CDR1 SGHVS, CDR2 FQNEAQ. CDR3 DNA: TGTGCCAGCAGCCCCCCGGGTGGTTCTGGAAACACCATATATTTT. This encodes CASSPPGGSGNTIYF.

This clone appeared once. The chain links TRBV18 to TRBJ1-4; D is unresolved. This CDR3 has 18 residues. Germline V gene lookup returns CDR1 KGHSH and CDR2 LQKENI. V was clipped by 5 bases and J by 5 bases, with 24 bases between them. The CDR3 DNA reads TGTGCCAGCTCATCCCGGGCAGGCTCAACTTGGCAAAATGAAAAACTGTTTTTT. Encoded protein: CASSSRAGSTWQNEKLFF.

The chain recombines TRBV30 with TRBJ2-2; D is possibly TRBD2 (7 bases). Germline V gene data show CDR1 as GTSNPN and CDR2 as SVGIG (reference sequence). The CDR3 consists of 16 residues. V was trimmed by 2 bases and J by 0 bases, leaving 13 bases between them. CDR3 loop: CAWSLGGGTNTGELFF. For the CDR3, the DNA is TGTGCCTGGAGTCTGGGCGGGGGCACGAACACCGGGGAGCTGTTTTTT.

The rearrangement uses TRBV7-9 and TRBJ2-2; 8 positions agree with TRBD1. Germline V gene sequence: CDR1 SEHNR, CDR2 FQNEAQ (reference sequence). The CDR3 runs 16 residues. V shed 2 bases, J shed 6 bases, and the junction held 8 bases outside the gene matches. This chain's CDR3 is CASSLLSGGASGELFF. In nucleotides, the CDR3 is TGTGCCAGCAGCTTACTCTCAGGGGGCGCCTCCGGGGAGCTGTTTTTT.

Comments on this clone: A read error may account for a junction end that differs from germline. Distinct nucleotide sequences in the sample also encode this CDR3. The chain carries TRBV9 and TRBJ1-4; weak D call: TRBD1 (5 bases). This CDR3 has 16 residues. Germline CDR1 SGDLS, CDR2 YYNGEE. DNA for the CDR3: TGTGCCAGCAGTGTAGCTACTGGAGGGGTAGGGGAAAAACTGTTTTTT. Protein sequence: CASSVATGGVGEKLFF.